These 20 T cell receptor beta chains were all obtained from the same sample, sequenced in a study of identical twins. One entry per CDR3 protein, called by TCRdb with MiXCR from the 5' RACE reads. Of hundreds of thousands of distinct CDR3 sequences detected, roughly 6.2% appear once; the ten largest clones hold 1.5% to 2%. Sequenced material: naive T cells sorted from blood. The receptors were sampled from a man aged 18 to 29 in good health.

This clonotype was observed many times. The chain employs TRBV28 and TRBJ1-1, with no clear D. CDR1 and CDR2 from the germline V gene are MDHEN and SYDVKM. The V gene lost 1 base and the J gene lost 1 base, with 10 bases spanning the gap. CDR3 length: 15 residues. The CDR3 protein is CASSLSGGWNTEAFF. Here the CDR3 DNA reads TGTGCCAGCAGTTTATCCGGCGGATGGAACACTGAAGCTTTCTTT.

This clonotype was observed many times. V is TRBV12-3 or TRBV12-4 and J is TRBJ2-1; TRBD2 aligns across 8 bases. The CDR3 loop spans 17 amino acids. Trimming took 1 base from V and 6 from J; bases not matched to a gene: 11. The CDR3 spells CASSLVVSSGRGNEQFF. The CDR3 DNA reads as TGTGCCAGCAGTTTAGTGGTTAGCAGCGGGAGAGGCAATGAGCAGTTCTTC.

This clonotype showed up many times. This chain uses TRBV20-1 with TRBJ1-1; TRBD1 matches at 7 bases. This CDR3 region has 15 residues. Germline loops: CDR1 DFQATT, CDR2 SNEGSKA (reference sequence). The J segment lost 11 bases and the V segment lost 4 bases, leaving 19 bases of the junction unmatched. The CDR3 region has the DNA TGCAGTGCTACATCCCCCCGGGCTCCGCAGGGGGAGGCTTTCTTT. It codes for CSATSPRAPQGEAFF.

This clonotype was counted at least ten times. The rearrangement links TRBV12-3 or TRBV12-4 to TRBJ2-4; 13 nucleotides align to TRBD2. V gave up 5 bases and J gave up 8 bases; unmatched junction bases: 3. The CDR3 has 14 residues. The chain's CDR3 is CASSRTSGRDIQYF. CDR3 nucleotide sequence: TGTGCCAGCAGTCGTACTAGCGGGAGGGACATTCAGTACTTC.

This clonotype was counted ten times or more. The chain is built from TRBV7-8 and TRBJ2-5; 10 bases match TRBD2. Germline lookup yields CDR1 SGHVS and CDR2 FQNEAQ. This CDR3 is 14 amino acids long. V shed 3 bases and J 4 bases; nucleotides not matched to a gene: 2. CDR3 nucleotides: TGTGCCAGCAGCTTGAGACTAGCGGGAGAGACCCAGTACTTC. This encodes CASSLRLAGETQYF.

This clonotype was seen more than once but under ten times. This chain joins TRBV12-3 or TRBV12-4 and TRBJ2-1; D is unresolved. V lost 5 bases and J 7 bases, leaving 9 bases between the germline ends. The CDR3 sequence is 12 residues long. Here the CDR3 reads CASSHRKNEQFF. The CDR3 DNA sequence: TGTGCCAGCAGTCACAGAAAGAATGAGCAGTTCTTC.

For this clonotype: A clone one base away is much larger, so this may be a read error. This chain links TRBV5-4 with TRBJ2-7; TRBD2 aligns across 7 bases. Unmatched junction bases numbered 10, after V lost 4 bases and J lost 0 bases. The CDR3 has 16 residues. Germline V lookup: CDR1 SGHNT, CDR2 YYREEE (reference sequence). CDR3 protein: CASSGLGRVGSYEQYV. CDR3 DNA: TGTGCCAGCAGCGGACTAGGGCGAGTTGGCTCCTACGAGCAGTACGTC.

The genes are TRBV12-3 or TRBV12-4 and TRBJ2-1; D gene unclear. This CDR3 is built from 16 residues. V was trimmed by 6 bases and J by 4 bases, leaving 19 bases between them. CDR3 DNA sequence: TGTGCCAGCAGCTCCCGAAACATCCAAATTTACAATGAGCAGTTCTTC. Its translation: CASSSRNIQIYNEQFF.

The sample holds many counts of this clonotype. V usage is TRBV29-1 and J usage is TRBJ1-1; D is perhaps TRBD1 (6 bases). V lost 7 bases and J 0 bases, leaving 18 bases between the germline ends. Germline CDR1 SQVTM, CDR2 ANQGSEA. CDR3 length: 15 amino acids. The CDR3 sequence is CSAQRPDSMNTEAFF. CDR3 DNA sequence: TGCAGCGCCCAACGACCGGACAGCATGAACACTGAAGCTTTCTTT.

This clonotype was detected only a few times. The junction differs from germline at one of its ends, possibly a read error. This chain uses TRBV12-3 or TRBV12-4 with TRBJ2-7, with 7 bases that match TRBD2. The CDR3 spans 15 residues. DNA of the CDR3: TGTGCCAGCAGCTTAGTCTCTAGCGGACGGTACGAGCAGTACTTC. This translates into CASSLVSSGRYEQYF.

This clonotype was detected only once. One base away lies a much larger clone, so this may be a sequencing read error. The chain couples TRBV6-5 to TRBJ2-2; 11 bases agree with TRBD2. The CDR3 length is 16 residues. From germline, CDR1 is MNHEY and CDR2 SVGAGI. V lost 6 bases to trimming and J lost 7 bases; unmatched junction nucleotides: 10. Here the CDR3 DNA reads TGTGCCAGCAGATTAGCGGGAGGGAGGCGCAGCGGGGAGCTGTTTTTT. The encoded protein is CASRLAGGRRSGELFF.

This clonotype occurred many times. This chain links TRBV6-5 with TRBJ2-3; 7 bases line up with TRBD2. The CDR3 is made up of 11 amino acids. With V trimmed by 6 bases and J by 6 bases, 0 bases remained unmatched. The germline gives CDR1 MNHEY, CDR2 SVGAGI. The CDR3 is CASRGGDTQYF. CDR3 DNA sequence: TGTGCCAGCAGGGGAGGGGATACGCAGTATTTT.

The table lists this clonotype with many counts. DNA for the CDR3: TGTGCCAGCAGGGGCGACAGGGCTGAAGCTTTCTTT. This encodes CASRGDRAEAFF. The chain carries TRBV11-2 and TRBJ1-1; 7 bases fit TRBD1. This CDR3 contains 12 residues. Germline V gene data show CDR1 as SGHAT and CDR2 as FQNNGV. V gave up 6 bases and J gave up 6 bases; unmatched junction bases: 4.

The chain carries TRBV3-1 and TRBJ1-2, with 7 nucleotides matching TRBD1. Germline V gene lookup returns CDR1 LGHDT and CDR2 YNNKEL (reference sequence). V gave up 4 bases and J gave up 5 bases; unmatched junction bases: 7. The CDR3 length is 14 residues. The CDR3 reads CASSLGTDEYGYTF. The CDR3 region has the DNA TGTGCCAGCAGCCTAGGGACAGACGAATATGGCTACACCTTC.

The sample holds a few counts of this clonotype. The DNA for the CDR3 is TGTGCCAGTAGTATACGTACTGGTGAAAAACTGTTTTTT. Amino acid sequence: CASSIRTGEKLFF. The chain links TRBV19 to TRBJ1-4; D ambiguous. Germline-derived CDR1 and CDR2 are LNHDA and SQIVND (reference sequence). V was trimmed by 2 bases and J by 7 bases, leaving 8 bases between them. The CDR3 is 13 residues long.

Points on this clonotype: At one end, the junction sequence differs from germline, possibly due to a read error. The chain links TRBV20-1 to TRBJ2-3, with D maybe TRBD1 (6 bases). Germline V gene data show CDR1 as DFQATT and CDR2 as SNEGSKA (reference sequence). The CDR3 sequence is 15 residues long. The CDR3 coding sequence is TGCAGTGCTAGATTGAGGCAGGGGAACACAGATAGGCAGTATTTT. Encoded protein: CSARLRQGNTDRQYF.

This clonotype was seen a handful of times. The J gene is TRBJ2-7, the V gene TRBV28; TRBD1 or TRBD2 may be the D gene (5 bases each). The CDR3 has 15 amino acids. Per the germline V gene, CDR1 is MDHEN and CDR2 is SYDVKM. V was clipped by 7 bases and J by 0 bases, with 16 bases between them. Written as DNA, the CDR3 is TGTGCCAGCAACGGGCCCCGGGACCACTCCTACGAGCAGTACTTC. Its protein product is CASNGPRDHSYEQYF.

The gene calls are TRBV5-1 and TRBJ2-5; D is unresolved. CDR3 size: 14 residues. CDR1 and CDR2 from the germline V gene are SGHRS and YFSETQ. Deletions cut 6 bases from V and 4 bases from J, with 16 bases between. The CDR3 sequence is CASNDAAYGETQYF. DNA for the CDR3: TGCGCCAGCAACGACGCGGCGTACGGAGAGACCCAGTACTTC.

The genes are TRBV2 and TRBJ2-1, with D unclear. The germline CDR1 and CDR2 sequences are SNHLY and FYNNEI. This CDR3 has 15 residues. V lost 1 base and J lost 4, with 11 bases in between. The CDR3 DNA reads TGTGCCAGCAGTGAAGGCCAAACGGCGTACAATGAGCAGTTCTTC. Translated, it gives CASSEGQTAYNEQFF.

This clonotype was seen ten or more times. The chain uses TRBV6-1 and TRBJ2-2; perhaps TRBD1 as D (6 bases). The CDR3 is 16 residues long. Trimming shortened V by 2 bases and J by 0 bases, and 10 bases separated the two germline ends. CDR1 is MNHNS and CDR2 is SASEGT in the germline V gene. The CDR3 region is CASSERQASNTGELFF. In DNA, the CDR3 is TGTGCCAGCAGTGAAAGACAGGCCTCGAACACCGGGGAGCTGTTTTTT.